The source of this T cell receptor beta chain is a study of STAT5B mutations in CD4+ large granular lymphocyte leukemia. In the study overall: Among healthy controls, a particular HLA allele went with more CDR3 'QG' motifs.

Overall study results and limits: Top patient clones used TRBV06 genes more often: 8/27 versus 2/35 in controls. CD4-sorted patient repertoires seemed more clonal than healthy CD4+ repertoires. No patients shared main leukemic clonotypes, though around 24% appeared at low frequency elsewhere.

Germline assignment: CDR1 SGHRS and CDR2 YFSETQ. The CDR3 consists of 15 residues. Trimming took 8 bases from V and 7 from J; bases not matched to a gene: 18. Data came from immunoSEQ multiplex PCR; TCRdb stores just in-frame clones and leaves some out. The sample carries about 30,000 clones, around 85% recorded once. Comments on this clone: Its antigen is undetermined.

The receptor comes from a human donor in good health. Sequencing was carried out using CD4+ T cells from blood buffy coats. This rearrangement joins TRBV5-1 to TRBJ2-7; the match to TRBD1 covers 7 bases. The CDR3 spells CASKLLTGSHGEQYF. In DNA form, the CDR3 reads TGCGCCAGTAAGCTACTGACAGGGAGCCATGGAGAGCAGTACTTC.